This T cell receptor (beta chain) was obtained from a study of control samples from healthy donors and cancer patients. CDR1 is SGHAT and CDR2 is FQNNGV in the germline V gene. This CDR3 has 14 amino acids. Trimming removed 5 bases from V and 4 bases from J; junction bases left unmatched: 4. The protocol was immunoSEQ multiplex PCR, while the TCRdb copy is restricted to in-frame clones and leaves out a portion. The sample has around 93,000 clones, 85% to 90% seen once. This sequence was found in a man younger than 45 in good health. The sample was blood. The genes are TRBV11-2 and TRBJ2-5; 10 bases line up with TRBD2. CDR3 coding DNA: TGTGCCAGCAGCCCAAGCGGGAGGGGAGAGACCCAGTACTTC. This codes for CASSPSGRGETQYF.